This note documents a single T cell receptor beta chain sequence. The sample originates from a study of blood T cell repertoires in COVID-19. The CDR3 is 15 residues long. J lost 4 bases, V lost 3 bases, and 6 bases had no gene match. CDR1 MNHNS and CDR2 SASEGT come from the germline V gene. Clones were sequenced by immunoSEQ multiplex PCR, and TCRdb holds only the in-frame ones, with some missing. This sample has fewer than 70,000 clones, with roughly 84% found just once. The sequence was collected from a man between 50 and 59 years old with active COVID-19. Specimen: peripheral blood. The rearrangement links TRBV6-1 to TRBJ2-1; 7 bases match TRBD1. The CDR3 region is CASSETGLSYNEQFF. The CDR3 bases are TGTGCCAGCAGTGAGACAGGGCTCTCATACAATGAGCAGTTCTTC.